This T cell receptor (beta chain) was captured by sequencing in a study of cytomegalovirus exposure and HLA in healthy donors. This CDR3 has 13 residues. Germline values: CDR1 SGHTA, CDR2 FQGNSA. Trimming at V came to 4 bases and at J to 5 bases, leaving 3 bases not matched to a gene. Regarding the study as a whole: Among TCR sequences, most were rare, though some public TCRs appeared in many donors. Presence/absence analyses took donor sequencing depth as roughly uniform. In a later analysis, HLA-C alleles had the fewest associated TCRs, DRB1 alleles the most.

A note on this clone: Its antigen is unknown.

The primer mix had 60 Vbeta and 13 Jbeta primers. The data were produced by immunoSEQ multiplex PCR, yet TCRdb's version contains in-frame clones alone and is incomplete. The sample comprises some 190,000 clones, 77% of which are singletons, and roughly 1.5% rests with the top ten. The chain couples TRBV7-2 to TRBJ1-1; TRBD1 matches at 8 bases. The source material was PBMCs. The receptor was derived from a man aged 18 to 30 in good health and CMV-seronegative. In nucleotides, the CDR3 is TGTGCCAGCAGCTCCGACAGGGGTACTGAAGCTTTCTTT. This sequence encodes CASSSDRGTEAFF. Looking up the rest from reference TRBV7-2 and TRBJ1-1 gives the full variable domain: GAGVSQSPSNKVTEKGKDVELRCDPISGHTALYWYRQSLGQGLEFLIYFQGNSAPDKSGLPSDRFSAERTGGSVSTLTIQRTQQEDSAVYLCASSSDRGTEAFFGQGTRLTVV.